This T cell receptor beta chain was sequenced in a study of T cells in Graves' hyperthyroidism and ophthalmopathy. Fresh peripheral blood, 7.5 to 10 ml of it, supplied the PBMCs. It was RNA transcripts that yielded the amplified TCR beta CDR3 regions. During a first-round RT-PCR of the TCR CDR3, the HTBI primer set was used. TCRdb reanalysed the multiplex PCR reads using MiXCR and keeps one entry per CDR3 protein. In the table there are approximately 740,000 distinct CDR3 sequences, approximately 15% of which are singletons. The table lists this clonotype with many counts. This TCR derives from a woman in her late teens or twenties with Graves' hyperthyroidism. The specimen was blood.

CDR3 DNA: TGTGCCACCAGGGGCGATACGAACACCGGGGAGCTGTTTTTT. This sequence encodes CATRGDTNTGELFF. The chain links TRBV24-1 to TRBJ2-2; no clear D. The V gene lost 7 bases and the J gene lost 0 bases, with 8 bases spanning the gap. CDR3 length: 14 amino acids. Germline V gene data show CDR1 as KGHDR and CDR2 as SFDVKD.